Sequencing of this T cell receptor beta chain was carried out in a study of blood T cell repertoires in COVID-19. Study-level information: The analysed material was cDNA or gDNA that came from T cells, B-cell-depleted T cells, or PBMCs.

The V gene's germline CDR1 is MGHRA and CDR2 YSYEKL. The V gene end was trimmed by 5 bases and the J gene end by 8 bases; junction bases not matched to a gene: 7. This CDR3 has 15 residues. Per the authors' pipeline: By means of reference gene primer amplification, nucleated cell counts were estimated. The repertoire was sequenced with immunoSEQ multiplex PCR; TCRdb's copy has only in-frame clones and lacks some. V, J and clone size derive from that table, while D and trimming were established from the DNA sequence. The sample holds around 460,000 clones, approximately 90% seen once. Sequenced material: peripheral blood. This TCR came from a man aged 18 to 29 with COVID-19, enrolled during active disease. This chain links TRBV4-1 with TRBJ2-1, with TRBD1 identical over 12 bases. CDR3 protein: CASSFAGTGGYEQFF. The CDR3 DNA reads TGCGCCAGCAGCTTCGCCGGGACAGGGGGCTATGAGCAGTTCTTC.